The subject of this entry is one TCR beta chain. Its antigen is currently not known. No quality values exist for individual bases; no much larger clone is one base distant. These data originate in a study of a mutant IDH1 vaccine in newly diagnosed glioma (dated by TCRdb to the early 2020s). Concerning the study at large: In the chemotherapy-containing groups, vaccination started alongside temozolomide cycles, whereas in patients who had radiotherapy alone it started 4-6 weeks after radiotherapy. The roughly 32 treated patients were approximately 62% male and around 38% female, with a mean age of about 43 years. Prior to enrollment, standard therapy consisting of radiotherapy alone, temozolomide alone, or radiochemotherapy with temozolomide had been administered to patients, with the combination being received by most patients. Visit V12 was the week-35 safety follow-up and visit V13 was the week-47 end of study. Peripheral blood was drawn at six visits: V03 (baseline), V05, V07, V10, V12 and V13. For exploratory analyses, longitudinal TCRB deep sequencing was carried out in under 30 treated patients wherever samples were available.

Libraries were constructed by the immunoSEQ multiplex PCR assay. The hsTCRB Kit was used according to the manufacturer's protocol to amplify rearranged TCR beta chain sequences. An Illumina MiSeq was used to sequence the TCRB libraries. Processing in the source paper ran as follows. The kit vendor's proprietary platform handled demultiplexing, trimming and gene mapping. Here the immuneACCESS table is served through TCRdb, limited to in-frame sequences with V and J called. Missing clones are a known gap in these copies; in checked studies unresolved V genes cover under half, and the rest lacks a known reason. V and J calls and clone size come straight from that table; D and trimming were deduced from the DNA. The sample contains 40,000 to 55,000 clones, 76% of them found a single time. The ten largest make up 10% to 15% of the sample. The time point label corresponds to: week 35, safety follow-up. Every vaccine dose consisted of 300 ug of a 20-mer mutant IDH1 peptide in Montanide, administered subcutaneously together with topical imiquimod. Patients were given eight vaccinations, in weeks 1, 3, 5, 7, 11, 15, 19 and 23, which matched visits V03 through V10. Donors had newly diagnosed WHO grade 3 or 4 IDH1-mutant astrocytomas with loss of nuclear ATRX. The samples were drawn from NOA16, a multicentre, single-arm, open-label phase I trial in Germany that tested a mutant IDH1 peptide vaccine in humans for the first time. Genomic DNA for TCRB sequencing was extracted from EDTA blood using the DNeasy Blood and Tissue Kit.

The paper as a whole reports these results and caveats: Pseudoprogression appeared unrelated to alterations in the top peripheral T cell clonotypes detected by TCRB sequencing. Vaccine-induced immune responses across multiple MHC alleles were detected in roughly 94% of patients. According to the authors, sample limitations meant that analyses of patient blood samples could not be reproduced. Selection of PBMC samples for TCRB deep sequencing was based on availability.

CDR1 and CDR2 are drawn from the germline V gene (reference sequence): GTSNPN, SVGIG. Taken from cysteine to phenylalanine, the CDR3 has 13 residues. Of the read, only the CDR3 DNA is kept; its 39 bases are in frame from base 1. Relative to germline, V is 7 bases shorter and J is 0 bases shorter, with 10 bases between their ends. The rearranged chain carries TRBV30 and TRBJ1-3; a confident D gene designation cannot be given. This TCR was recovered from a man aged 35 to 55 with glioma. This specimen consisted of PBMCs, obtained from a glioma patient whose treatment included an IDH1 peptide vaccine. The encoded CDR3 is CAYVLGSGNTIYF. In nucleotides, the sequence is TGTGCCTATGTATTGGGCTCTGGAAACACCATATATTTT.